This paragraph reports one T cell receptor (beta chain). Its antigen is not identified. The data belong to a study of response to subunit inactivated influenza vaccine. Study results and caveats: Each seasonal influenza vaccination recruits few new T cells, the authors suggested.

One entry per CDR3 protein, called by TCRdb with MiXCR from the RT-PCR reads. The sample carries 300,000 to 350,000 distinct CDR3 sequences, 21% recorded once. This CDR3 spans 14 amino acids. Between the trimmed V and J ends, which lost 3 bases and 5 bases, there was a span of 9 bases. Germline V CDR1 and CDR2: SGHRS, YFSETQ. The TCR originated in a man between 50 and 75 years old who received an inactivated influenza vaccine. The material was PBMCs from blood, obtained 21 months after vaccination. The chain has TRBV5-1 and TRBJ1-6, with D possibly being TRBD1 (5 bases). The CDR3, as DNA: TGCGCCAGCAGCTATGACAGAAATAATTCACCCCTCCACTTT. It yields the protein CASSYDRNNSPLHF.